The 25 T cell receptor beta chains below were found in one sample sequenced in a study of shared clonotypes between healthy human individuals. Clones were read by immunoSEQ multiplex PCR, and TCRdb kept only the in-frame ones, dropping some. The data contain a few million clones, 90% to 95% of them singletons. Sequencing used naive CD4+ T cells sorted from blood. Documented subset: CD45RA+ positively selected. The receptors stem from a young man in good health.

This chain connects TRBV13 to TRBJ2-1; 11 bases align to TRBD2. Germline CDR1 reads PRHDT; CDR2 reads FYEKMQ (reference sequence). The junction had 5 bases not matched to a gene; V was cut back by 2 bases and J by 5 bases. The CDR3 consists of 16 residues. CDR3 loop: CASSLFGLAGNNEQFF. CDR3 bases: TGTGCCAGCAGCTTATTTGGACTAGCGGGCAACAATGAGCAGTTCTTC. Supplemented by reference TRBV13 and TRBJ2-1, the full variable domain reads AAGVIQSPRHLIKEKRETATLKCYPIPRHDTVYWYQQGPGQDPQFLISFYEKMQSDKGSIPDRFSAQQFSDYHSELNMSSLELGDSALYFCASSLFGLAGNNEQFFGPGTRLTVL.

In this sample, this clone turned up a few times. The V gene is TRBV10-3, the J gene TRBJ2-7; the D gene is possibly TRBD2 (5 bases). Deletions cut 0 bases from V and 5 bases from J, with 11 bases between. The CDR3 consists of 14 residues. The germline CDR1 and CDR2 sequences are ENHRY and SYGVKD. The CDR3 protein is CAISESEVADEQYF. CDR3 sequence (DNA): TGTGCCATCAGTGAGTCGGAGGTTGCAGACGAGCAGTACTTC.

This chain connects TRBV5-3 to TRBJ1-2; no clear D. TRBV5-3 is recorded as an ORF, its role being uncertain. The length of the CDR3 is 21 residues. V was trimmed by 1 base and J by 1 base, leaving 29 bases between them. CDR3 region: CARSLSEVGYREAVNNYGYTF. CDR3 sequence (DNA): TGTGCCAGAAGCTTGAGTGAGGTAGGATACCGGGAGGCTGTTAATAACTATGGCTACACCTTC.

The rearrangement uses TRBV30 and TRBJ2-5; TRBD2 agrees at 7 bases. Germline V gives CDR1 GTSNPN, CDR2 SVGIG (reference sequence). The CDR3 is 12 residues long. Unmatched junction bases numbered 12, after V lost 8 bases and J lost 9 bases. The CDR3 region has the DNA TGTGCCGGCACCGGGCGGGGGTGGGCCCAGTACTTC. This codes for CAGTGRGWAQYF.

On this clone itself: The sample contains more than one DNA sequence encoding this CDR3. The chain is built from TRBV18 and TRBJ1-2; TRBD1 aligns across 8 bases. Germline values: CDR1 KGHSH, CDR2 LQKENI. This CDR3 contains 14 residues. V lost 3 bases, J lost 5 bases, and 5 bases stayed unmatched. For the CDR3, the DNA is TGTGCCAGCTCACCCGGGACAGGCGGTTATGGCTACACCTTC. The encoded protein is CASSPGTGGYGYTF.

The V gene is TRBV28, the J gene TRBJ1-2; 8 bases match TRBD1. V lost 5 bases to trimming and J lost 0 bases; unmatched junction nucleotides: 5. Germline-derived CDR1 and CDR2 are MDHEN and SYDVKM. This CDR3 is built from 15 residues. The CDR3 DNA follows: TGTGCCAGCAGTCCTCGGACAGGGTCTAACTATGGCTACACCTTC. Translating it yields CASSPRTGSNYGYTF.

DNA for the CDR3: TGTGCCAGGGGGGTGACAGCGAGAGCCGGGGAGCTGTTTTTT. Translation gives CARGVTARAGELFF. The chain has TRBV11-1 and TRBJ2-2; tentatively, D is TRBD1 or TRBD2 (5 bases each). The V and J ends lost 9 bases and 6 bases respectively, with 17 bases between them. The CDR3 is 14 residues long. CDR1 is SGHAT, CDR2 FQDESV, per germline (reference sequence).

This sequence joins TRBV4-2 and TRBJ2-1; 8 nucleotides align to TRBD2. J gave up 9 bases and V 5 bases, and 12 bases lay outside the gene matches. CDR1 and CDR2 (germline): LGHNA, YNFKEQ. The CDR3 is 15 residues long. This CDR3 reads CASSGRTSHGGEQFF. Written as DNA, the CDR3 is TGTGCCAGCAGCGGACGGACTAGCCATGGGGGTGAGCAGTTCTTC.

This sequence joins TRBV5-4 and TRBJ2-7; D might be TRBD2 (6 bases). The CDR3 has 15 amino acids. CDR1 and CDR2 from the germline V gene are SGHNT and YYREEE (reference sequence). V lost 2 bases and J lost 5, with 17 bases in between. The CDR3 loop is CASSLWGEVKNEQYF. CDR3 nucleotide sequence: TGTGCCAGCAGCTTATGGGGGGAAGTAAAAAACGAGCAGTACTTC.

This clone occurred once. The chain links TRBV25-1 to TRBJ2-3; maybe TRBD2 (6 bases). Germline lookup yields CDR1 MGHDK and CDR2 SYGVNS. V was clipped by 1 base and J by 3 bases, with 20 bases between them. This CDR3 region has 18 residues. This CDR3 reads CASSELTGTPGGTDTQYF. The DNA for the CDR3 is TGTGCCAGCAGTGAATTGACCGGGACTCCCGGCGGGACAGATACGCAGTATTTT.

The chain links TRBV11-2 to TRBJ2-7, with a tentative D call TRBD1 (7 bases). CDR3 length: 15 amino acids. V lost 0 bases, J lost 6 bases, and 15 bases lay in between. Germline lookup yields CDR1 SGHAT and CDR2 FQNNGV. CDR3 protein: CASSLEAGGTLEQYF. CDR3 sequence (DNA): TGTGCCAGCAGCTTAGAAGCAGGGGGGACCCTCGAGCAGTACTTC.

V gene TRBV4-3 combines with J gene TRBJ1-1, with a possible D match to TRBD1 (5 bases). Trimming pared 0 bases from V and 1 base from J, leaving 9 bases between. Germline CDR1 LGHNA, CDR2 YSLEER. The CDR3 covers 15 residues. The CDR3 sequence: CASSQEIGGNTEAFF. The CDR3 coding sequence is TGCGCCAGCAGCCAAGAGATTGGGGGGAACACTGAAGCTTTCTTT.

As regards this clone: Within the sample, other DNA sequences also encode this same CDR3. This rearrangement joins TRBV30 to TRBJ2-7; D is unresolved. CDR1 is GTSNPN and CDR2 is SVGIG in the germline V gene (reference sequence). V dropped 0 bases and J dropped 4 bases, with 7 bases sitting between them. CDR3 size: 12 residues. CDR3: CAWSVAGYEQYF. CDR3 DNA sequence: TGTGCCTGGAGTGTTGCCGGATACGAGCAGTACTTC.

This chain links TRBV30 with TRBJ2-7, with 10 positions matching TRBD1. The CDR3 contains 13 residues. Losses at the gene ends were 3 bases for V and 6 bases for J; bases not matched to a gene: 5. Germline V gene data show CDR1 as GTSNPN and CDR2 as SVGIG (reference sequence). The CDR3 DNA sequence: TGTGCCTGGAGCGGGACAGGGGCGGGCGAGCAGTACTTC. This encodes CAWSGTGAGEQYF.

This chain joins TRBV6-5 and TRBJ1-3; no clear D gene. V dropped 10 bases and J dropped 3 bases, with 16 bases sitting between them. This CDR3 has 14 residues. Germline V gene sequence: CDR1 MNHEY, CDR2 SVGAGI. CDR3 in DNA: TGTGCCACGGCGCCCGGAAGGCGTGGAAACACCATATATTTT. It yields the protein CATAPGRRGNTIYF.

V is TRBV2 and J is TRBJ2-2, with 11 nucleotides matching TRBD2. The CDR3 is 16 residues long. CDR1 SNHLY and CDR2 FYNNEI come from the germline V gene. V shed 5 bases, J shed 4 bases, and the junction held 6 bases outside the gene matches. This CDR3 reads CASSFSGGAVTGELFF. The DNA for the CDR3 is TGTGCCAGCAGTTTTAGCGGGGGGGCGGTCACCGGGGAGCTGTTTTTT.

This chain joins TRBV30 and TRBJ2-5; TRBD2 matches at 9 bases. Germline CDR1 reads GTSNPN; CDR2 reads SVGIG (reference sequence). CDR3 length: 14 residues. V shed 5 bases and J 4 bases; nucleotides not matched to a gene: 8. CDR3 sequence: CAWCSFSGGETQYF. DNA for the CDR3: TGTGCCTGGTGCTCCTTTAGCGGGGGAGAGACCCAGTACTTC.

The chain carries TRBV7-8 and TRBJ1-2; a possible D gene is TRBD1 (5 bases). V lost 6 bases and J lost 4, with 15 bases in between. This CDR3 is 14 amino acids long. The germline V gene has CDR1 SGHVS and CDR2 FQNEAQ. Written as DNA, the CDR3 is TGTGCCAGCAGTTCGGGACGGGGATCCTATGGCTACACCTTC. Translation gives CASSSGRGSYGYTF.

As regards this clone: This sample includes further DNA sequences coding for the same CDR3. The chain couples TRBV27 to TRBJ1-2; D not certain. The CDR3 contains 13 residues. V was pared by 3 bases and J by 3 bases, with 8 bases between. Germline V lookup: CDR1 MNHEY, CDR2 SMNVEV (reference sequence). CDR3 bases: TGTGCCAGCAGTTTCGGCGGGGACTATGGCTACACCTTC. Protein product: CASSFGGDYGYTF.

CDR3 protein: CASLEADSNQPQHF. CDR3 DNA: TGTGCCAGCCTTGAAGCAGATAGCAATCAGCCCCAGCATTTT. V is TRBV6-1 and J is TRBJ1-5; D is unclear. This CDR3 is 14 amino acids long. V lost 8 bases and J 0 bases, leaving 11 bases between the germline ends. The germline V gene encodes CDR1 MNHNS and CDR2 SASEGT.

CDR3 region: CASSFRGTSPLHF. CDR3 bases: TGTGCCAGCAGCTTTAGAGGAACTTCACCCCTCCACTTT. J is TRBJ1-6 and V is TRBV5-8; no definite D call. The V end lost 2 bases, the J end lost 9 bases, and 9 bases lay between the germline ends. Germline V lookup: CDR1 SGHTS, CDR2 YDEGEE. The CDR3 length is 13 residues.

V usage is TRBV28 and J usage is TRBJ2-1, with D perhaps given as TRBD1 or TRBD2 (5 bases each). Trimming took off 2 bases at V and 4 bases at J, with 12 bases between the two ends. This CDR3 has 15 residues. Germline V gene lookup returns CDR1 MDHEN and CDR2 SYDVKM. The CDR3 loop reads CASSLRGAPYNEQFF. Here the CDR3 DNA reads TGTGCCAGCAGTTTACGAGGGGCACCGTACAATGAGCAGTTCTTC. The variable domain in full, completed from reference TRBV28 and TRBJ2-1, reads DVKVTQSSRYLVKRTGEKVFLECVQDMDHENMFWYRQDPGLGLRLIYFSYDVKMKEKGDIPEGYSVSREKKERFSLILESASTNQTSMYLCASSLRGAPYNEQFFGPGTRLTVL.

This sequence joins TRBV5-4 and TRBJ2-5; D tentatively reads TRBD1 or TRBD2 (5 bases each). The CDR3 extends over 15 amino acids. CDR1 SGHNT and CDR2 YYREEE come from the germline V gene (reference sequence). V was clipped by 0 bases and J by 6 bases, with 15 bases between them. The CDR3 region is CASSLGGPRGQTQYF. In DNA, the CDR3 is TGTGCCAGCAGCTTGGGAGGGCCACGGGGACAGACCCAGTACTTC.

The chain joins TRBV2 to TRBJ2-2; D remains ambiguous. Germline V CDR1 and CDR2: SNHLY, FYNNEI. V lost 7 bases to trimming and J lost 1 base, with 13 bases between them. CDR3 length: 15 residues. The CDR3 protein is CASTGISGNTGELFF. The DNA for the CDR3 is TGTGCCAGCACTGGGATATCAGGGAACACCGGGGAGCTGTTTTTT.

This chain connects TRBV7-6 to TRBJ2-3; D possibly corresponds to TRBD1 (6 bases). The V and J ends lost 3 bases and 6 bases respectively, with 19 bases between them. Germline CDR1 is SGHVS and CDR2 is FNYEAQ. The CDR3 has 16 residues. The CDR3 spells CASSLGAMGPWDTQYF. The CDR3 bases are TGTGCCAGCAGCTTGGGGGCGATGGGGCCTTGGGATACGCAGTATTTT.